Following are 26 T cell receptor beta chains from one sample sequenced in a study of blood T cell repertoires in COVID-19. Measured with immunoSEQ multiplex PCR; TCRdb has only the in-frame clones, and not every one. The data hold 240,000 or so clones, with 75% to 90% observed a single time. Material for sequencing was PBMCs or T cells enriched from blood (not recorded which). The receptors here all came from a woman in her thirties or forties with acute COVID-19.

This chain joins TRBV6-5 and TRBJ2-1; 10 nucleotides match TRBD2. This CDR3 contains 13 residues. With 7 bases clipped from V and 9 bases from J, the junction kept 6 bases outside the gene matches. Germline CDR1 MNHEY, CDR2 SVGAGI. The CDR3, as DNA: TGTGCCAGCACCCGAGCGGGAGGGGCTGAGCAGTTCTTC. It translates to CASTRAGGAEQFF.

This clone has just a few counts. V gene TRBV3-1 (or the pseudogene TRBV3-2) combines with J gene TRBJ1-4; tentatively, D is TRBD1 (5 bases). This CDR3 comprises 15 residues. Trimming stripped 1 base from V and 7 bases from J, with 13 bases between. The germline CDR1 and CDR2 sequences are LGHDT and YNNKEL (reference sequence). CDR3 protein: CASSQGSGGSEKLFF. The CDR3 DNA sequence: TGTGCCAGCAGCCAAGGAAGCGGGGGTAGTGAAAAACTGTTTTTT.

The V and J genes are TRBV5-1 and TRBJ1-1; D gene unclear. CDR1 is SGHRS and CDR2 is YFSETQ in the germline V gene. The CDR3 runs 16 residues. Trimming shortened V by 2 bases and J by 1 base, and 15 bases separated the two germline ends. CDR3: CASSLIGNSQNTEAFF. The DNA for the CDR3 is TGCGCCAGCAGCTTAATCGGGAACTCGCAGAACACTGAAGCTTTCTTT.

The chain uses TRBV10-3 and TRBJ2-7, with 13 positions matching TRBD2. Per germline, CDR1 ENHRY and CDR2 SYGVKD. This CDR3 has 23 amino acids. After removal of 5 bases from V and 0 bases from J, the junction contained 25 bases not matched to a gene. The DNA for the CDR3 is TGTGCCATCAGTCTCGGTCAGGAAGCCTCGACTAGCGGGAGGAACGGCTACTCCTACGAGCAGTACTTC. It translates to CAISLGQEASTSGRNGYSYEQYF.

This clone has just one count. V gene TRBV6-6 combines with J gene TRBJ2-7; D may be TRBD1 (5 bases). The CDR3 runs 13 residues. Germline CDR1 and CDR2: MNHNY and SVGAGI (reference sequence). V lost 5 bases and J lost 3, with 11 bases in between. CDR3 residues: CASSQTRDYEQYF. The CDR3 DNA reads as TGTGCCAGCAGTCAGACCAGGGACTACGAGCAGTACTTC.

The CDR3 is CASSLAGGYNEQFF. CDR3 sequence (DNA): TGTGCCAGCTCCCTAGCGGGAGGCTACAATGAGCAGTTCTTC. V is TRBV27 and J is TRBJ2-1; TRBD2 aligns across 11 bases. Germline V CDR1 and CDR2: MNHEY, SMNVEV (reference sequence). The length of the CDR3 is 14 residues. V gave up 8 bases and J gave up 3 bases; unmatched junction bases: 3.

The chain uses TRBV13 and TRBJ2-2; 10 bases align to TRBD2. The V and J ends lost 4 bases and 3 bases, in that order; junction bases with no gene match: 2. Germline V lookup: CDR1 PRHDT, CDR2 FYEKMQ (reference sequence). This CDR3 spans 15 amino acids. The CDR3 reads CASSSSGRDTGELFF. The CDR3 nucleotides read TGTGCCAGCAGCTCTAGCGGGAGAGACACCGGGGAGCTGTTTTTT.

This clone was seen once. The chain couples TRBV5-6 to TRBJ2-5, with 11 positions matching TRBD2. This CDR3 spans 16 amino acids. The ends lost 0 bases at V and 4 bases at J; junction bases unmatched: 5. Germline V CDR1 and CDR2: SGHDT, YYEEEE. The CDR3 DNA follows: TGTGCCAGCAGCTTGGTGCAGCTAGCGGGAGGAGAGACCCAGTACTTC. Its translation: CASSLVQLAGGETQYF.

CDR3 region: CAMLGGDTQYF. The CDR3 DNA reads TGTGCCATGCTCGGCGGGGATACGCAGTATTTT. The V and J genes are TRBV10-3 and TRBJ2-3; a weak D match, TRBD2 (5 bases). The CDR3 has 11 amino acids. The V and J ends lost 9 bases and 6 bases respectively, with 10 bases between them. The V gene's germline CDR1 is ENHRY and CDR2 SYGVKD.

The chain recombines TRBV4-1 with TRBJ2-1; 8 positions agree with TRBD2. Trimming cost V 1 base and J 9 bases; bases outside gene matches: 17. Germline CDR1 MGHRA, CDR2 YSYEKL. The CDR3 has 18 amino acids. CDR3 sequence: CASSQVIPRGSGGIEQFF. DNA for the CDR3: TGCGCCAGCAGCCAAGTCATTCCGAGGGGGTCGGGAGGGATTGAGCAGTTCTTC.

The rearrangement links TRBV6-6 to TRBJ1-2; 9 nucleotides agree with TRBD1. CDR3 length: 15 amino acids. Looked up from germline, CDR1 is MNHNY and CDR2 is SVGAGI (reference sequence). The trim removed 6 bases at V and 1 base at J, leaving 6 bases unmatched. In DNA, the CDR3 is TGTGCCAGCAGCCCCCGGGACAGGGATAACTATGGCTACACCTTC. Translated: CASSPRDRDNYGYTF.

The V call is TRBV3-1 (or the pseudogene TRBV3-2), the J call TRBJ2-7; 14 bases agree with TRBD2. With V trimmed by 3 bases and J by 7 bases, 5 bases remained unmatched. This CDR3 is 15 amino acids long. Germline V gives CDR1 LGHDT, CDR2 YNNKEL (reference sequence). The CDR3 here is CASSQTSGREGEQYF. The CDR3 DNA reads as TGTGCCAGCAGCCAGACTAGCGGGAGGGAAGGGGAGCAGTACTTC.

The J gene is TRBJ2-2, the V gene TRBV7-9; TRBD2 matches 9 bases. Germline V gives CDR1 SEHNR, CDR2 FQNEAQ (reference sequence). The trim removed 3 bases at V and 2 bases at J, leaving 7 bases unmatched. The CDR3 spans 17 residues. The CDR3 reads CASSLGSGSPNTGELFF. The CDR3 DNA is TGTGCCAGCAGCTTGGGTAGCGGGAGTCCAAACACCGGGGAGCTGTTTTTT.

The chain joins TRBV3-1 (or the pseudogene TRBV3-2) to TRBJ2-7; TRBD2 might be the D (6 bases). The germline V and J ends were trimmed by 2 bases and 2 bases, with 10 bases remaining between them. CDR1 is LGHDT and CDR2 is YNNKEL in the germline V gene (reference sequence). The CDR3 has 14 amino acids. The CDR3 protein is CASSQNGRPYEQYF. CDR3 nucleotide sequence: TGTGCCAGCAGCCAAAACGGGAGACCCTACGAGCAGTACTTC.

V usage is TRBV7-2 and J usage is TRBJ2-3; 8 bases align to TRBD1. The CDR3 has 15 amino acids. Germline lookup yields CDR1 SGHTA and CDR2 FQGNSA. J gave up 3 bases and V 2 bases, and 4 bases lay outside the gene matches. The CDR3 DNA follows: TGTGCCAGCAGCTTAAGGGGACAGGATACAGATACGCAGTATTTT. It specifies CASSLRGQDTDTQYF.

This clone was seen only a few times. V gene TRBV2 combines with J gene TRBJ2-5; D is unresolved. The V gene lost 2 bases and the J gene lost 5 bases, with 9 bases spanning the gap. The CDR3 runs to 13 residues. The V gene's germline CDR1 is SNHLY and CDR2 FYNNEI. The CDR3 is CASSESGSETQYF. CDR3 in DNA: TGTGCCAGCAGTGAATCAGGTTCCGAGACCCAGTACTTC.

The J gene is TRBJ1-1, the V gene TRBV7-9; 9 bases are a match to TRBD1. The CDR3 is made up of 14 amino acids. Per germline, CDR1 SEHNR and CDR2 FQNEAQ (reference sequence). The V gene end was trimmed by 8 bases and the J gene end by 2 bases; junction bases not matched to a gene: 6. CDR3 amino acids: CASGTTGGNTEAFF. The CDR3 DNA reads TGTGCCAGCGGAACGACAGGGGGTAACACTGAAGCTTTCTTT.

The CDR3 is CASSLKGRGYGYTF. The CDR3 region has the DNA TGTGCCAGCAGCTTGAAAGGGAGGGGCTATGGCTACACCTTC. The V and J genes are TRBV5-6 and TRBJ1-2; a possible D gene is TRBD1 (5 bases). The V and J ends lost 1 base and 4 bases respectively, with 11 bases between them. The CDR3 is 14 amino acids. The germline gives CDR1 SGHDT, CDR2 YYEEEE.

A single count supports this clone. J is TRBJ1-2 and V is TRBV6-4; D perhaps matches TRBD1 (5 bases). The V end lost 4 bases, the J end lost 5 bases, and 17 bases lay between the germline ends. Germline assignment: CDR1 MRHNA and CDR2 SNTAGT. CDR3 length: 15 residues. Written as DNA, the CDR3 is TGTGCCAGCAGTGCTTCGACCCAGGGTGGTTATGGCTACACCTTC. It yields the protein CASSASTQGGYGYTF.

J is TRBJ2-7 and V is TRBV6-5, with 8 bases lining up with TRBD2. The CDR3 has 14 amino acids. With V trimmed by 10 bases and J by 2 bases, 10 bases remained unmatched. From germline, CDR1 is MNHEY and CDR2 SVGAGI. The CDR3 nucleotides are TGTGCCATCCTCTCAGCGGGAGCAACCTACGAGCAGTACTTC. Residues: CAILSAGATYEQYF.

DNA for the CDR3: TGCGCCAGCAGCTCCTATTCTGCTCTGGAGCAGTACTTC. This translates into CASSSYSALEQYF. This chain uses TRBV5-1 with TRBJ2-7; D not certain. The germline V gene has CDR1 SGHRS and CDR2 YFSETQ. V was pared by 3 bases and J by 7 bases, with 14 bases between. CDR3 length: 13 residues.

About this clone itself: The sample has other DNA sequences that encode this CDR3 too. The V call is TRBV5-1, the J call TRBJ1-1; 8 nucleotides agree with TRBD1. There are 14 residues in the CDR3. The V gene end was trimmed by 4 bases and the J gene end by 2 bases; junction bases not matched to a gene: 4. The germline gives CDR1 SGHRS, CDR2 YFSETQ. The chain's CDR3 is CASSKGQENTEAFF. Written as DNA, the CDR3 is TGCGCCAGCAGCAAGGGACAGGAAAACACTGAAGCTTTCTTT.

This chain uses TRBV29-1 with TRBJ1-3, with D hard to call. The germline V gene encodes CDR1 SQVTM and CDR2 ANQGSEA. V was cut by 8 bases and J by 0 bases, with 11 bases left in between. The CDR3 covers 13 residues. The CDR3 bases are TGCAGCCCTCAAGCGGGCTCTGGAAACACCATATATTTT. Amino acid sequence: CSPQAGSGNTIYF.

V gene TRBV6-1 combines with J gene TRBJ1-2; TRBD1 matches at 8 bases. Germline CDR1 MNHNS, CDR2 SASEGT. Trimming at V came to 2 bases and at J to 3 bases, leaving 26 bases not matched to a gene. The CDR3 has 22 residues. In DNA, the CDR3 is TGTGCCAGCAGTGAAAAGACCGACAGGGGTTTAACGGAGGGAGGACAGTACTATGGCTACACCTTC. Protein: CASSEKTDRGLTEGGQYYGYTF.

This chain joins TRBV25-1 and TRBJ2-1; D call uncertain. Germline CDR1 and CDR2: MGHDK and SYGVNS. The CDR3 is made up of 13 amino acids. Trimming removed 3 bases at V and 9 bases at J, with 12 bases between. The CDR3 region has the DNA TGTGCCAGCAGTGACCCCTCTCCTCCTGAGCAGTTCTTC. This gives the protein CASSDPSPPEQFF.

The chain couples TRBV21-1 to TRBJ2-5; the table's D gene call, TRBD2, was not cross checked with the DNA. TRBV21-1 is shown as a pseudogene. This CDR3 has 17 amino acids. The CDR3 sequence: CASSKFRFSGRVETQYF. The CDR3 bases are TGTGCCAGCAGCAAATTTCGGTTTAGCGGGAGGGTGGAGACCCAGTACTTC.